The 27 T cell receptor beta chains below come from one sample, sequenced in a study of Graves' ophthalmopathy and Graves' hyperthyroidism. RNA transcripts were the template, and TCR beta CDR3 regions were amplified from them. First-round RT-PCR with HTBI primers preceded a second-round multiplex PCR. Each CDR3 protein is one row after TCRdb ran MiXCR on the multiplex PCR reads. The repertoire holds over 500,000 distinct CDR3 sequences, with 22% as singletons. The sequenced material came from peripheral blood. The receptors stem from a woman between 18 and 29 years old with stable Graves' hyperthyroidism. Some clones in this sample may be carry-over from other donors' samples.

This clonotype was recorded many times. The rearrangement joins TRBV7-2 to TRBJ2-5, with a tentative D call TRBD1 (6 bases). Trimming removed 6 bases from V and 2 bases from J, with 10 bases in between. The CDR3 covers 13 residues. Germline assignment: CDR1 SGHTA and CDR2 FQGNSA. In nucleotides, the CDR3 is TGTGCCAGCAGACGCCAGGGGCAAGAGACCCAGTACTTC. Its protein is CASRRQGQETQYF.

The sample holds many counts of this clonotype. The chain has TRBV30 and TRBJ1-6; D unresolved. Trimming pared 7 bases from V and 0 bases from J, leaving 13 bases between. In germline, CDR1 is GTSNPN, CDR2 SVGIG (reference sequence). The CDR3 has 15 residues. CDR3 sequence (DNA): TGTGCCTTAAGAACTCGGAGCTCCTATAATTCACCCCTCCACTTT. Its protein product is CALRTRSSYNSPLHF.

This clonotype was seen at least ten times. The chain recombines TRBV6-1 with TRBJ1-1, with 7 bases fitting TRBD1. Trimming cost V 1 base and J 11 bases; bases outside gene matches: 7. Germline V lookup: CDR1 MNHNS, CDR2 SASEGT. This CDR3 has 13 residues. Here the CDR3 reads CASSEERDRVAFF. In nucleotides, the CDR3 is TGTGCCAGCAGTGAAGAGAGAGACAGGGTCGCTTTCTTT.

This clonotype has ten or more counts. This CDR3 reads CASSGGVSGANVLTF. The CDR3 DNA follows: TGTGCCAGCTCGGGAGGGGTCTCTGGGGCCAACGTCCTGACTTTC. This sequence joins TRBV12-3 or TRBV12-4 and TRBJ2-6; TRBD2 matches 8 bases. The CDR3 runs to 15 residues. With V trimmed by 8 bases and J by 0 bases, 3 bases remained unmatched.

This clonotype showed up many times. The V call is TRBV5-1, the J call TRBJ2-7, with D tentatively TRBD1 (5 bases). Germline V gene data show CDR1 as SGHRS and CDR2 as YFSETQ. Trimming took off 0 bases at V and 2 bases at J, with 12 bases between the two ends. This CDR3 is 15 amino acids long. CDR3 coding DNA: TGCGCCAGCAGCTTGGGACAGTCCCCTCCCTACGAGCAGTACTTC. Its translation: CASSLGQSPPYEQYF.

This clonotype was seen ten or more times. The CDR3 DNA sequence: TGTGCCAGCAGTGGGGAGGGCAATCAGCCCCAGCATTTT. As protein: CASSGEGNQPQHF. The chain combines TRBV2 with TRBJ1-5; no definite D call. Per germline, CDR1 SNHLY and CDR2 FYNNEI. Trimming pared 4 bases from V and 2 bases from J, leaving 6 bases between. The CDR3 sequence is 13 residues long.

This clonotype was detected only once. This may come from a read error, since a much larger clone is one base off. The chain links TRBV30 to TRBJ2-7; perhaps D is TRBD1 or TRBD2 (5 bases each). Germline V gene lookup returns CDR1 GTSNPN and CDR2 SVGIG (reference sequence). The CDR3 is 13 amino acids. CDR3 sequence reads: CATRLKGTYEQCF. The CDR3 nucleotides read TGTGCCACCCGACTGAAAGGGACCTACGAGCAGTGCTTC.

The chain carries TRBV4-2 and TRBJ2-2; TRBD1 aligns across 7 bases. Trimming cost V 4 bases and J 0 bases; bases outside gene matches: 5. The CDR3 runs 16 residues. Germline V lookup: CDR1 LGHNA, CDR2 YNFKEQ. The CDR3: CASSPRGSANTGELFF. CDR3 bases: TGTGCCAGCAGCCCCAGGGGGTCTGCGAACACCGGGGAGCTGTTTTTT.

Details on this clonotype: With a much larger clone just one base away, this may be a read error. The V gene is TRBV5-1, the J gene TRBJ1-2; weak D call: TRBD1 (6 bases). CDR1 and CDR2 (germline): SGHRS, YFSETQ. The CDR3 is 15 residues long. The DNA for the CDR3 is TGCGTCAGCAGGACACGAACAGGGAGTCCCTATGGCTACACCTTC. Translating gives CVSRTRTGSPYGYTF. The variable domain in full, completed from reference TRBV5-1 and TRBJ1-2, reads KAGVTQTPRYLIKTRGQQVTLSCSPISGHRSVSWYQQTPGQGLQFLFEYFSETQRNKGNFPGRFSGRQFSNSRSEMNVSTLELGDSALYLCVSRTRTGSPYGYTFGSGTRLTVV.

This clonotype was detected ten times or more. The J gene is TRBJ2-7, the V gene TRBV19; 8 bases fit TRBD2. J was trimmed by 3 bases and V by 3 bases; bases with no gene match: 7. The germline V gene encodes CDR1 LNHDA and CDR2 SQIVND (reference sequence). The CDR3 covers 15 residues. As DNA, the CDR3 is TGTGCCAGTAGTATCGCGGGACTAGATAACTACGAGCAGTACTTC. It encodes CASSIAGLDNYEQYF.

This clonotype was found many times. V gene TRBV28 combines with J gene TRBJ1-1, with D maybe TRBD1 (5 bases). The V end was cut by 4 bases, the J end by 0 bases, with 9 bases between. Germline V gene lookup returns CDR1 MDHEN and CDR2 SYDVKM. CDR3 size: 14 residues. The CDR3 sequence is CASSSTVLNTEAFF. The CDR3 nucleotides read TGTGCCAGCAGTTCGACAGTCTTGAACACTGAAGCTTTCTTT.

This clonotype was observed many times. The V gene is TRBV6-1, the J gene TRBJ2-7; D unresolved. Germline V gene lookup returns CDR1 MNHNS and CDR2 SASEGT. Trimming pared 8 bases from V and 9 bases from J, leaving 8 bases between. The CDR3 extends over 9 amino acids. CDR3: CASGQVQYF. The CDR3 nucleotides are TGTGCCAGCGGTCAGGTGCAGTACTTC.

This clonotype was recorded at least ten times. The rearrangement links TRBV19 to TRBJ1-1; D is unclear. Trimming pared 0 bases from V and 1 base from J, leaving 6 bases between. CDR3 length: 14 amino acids. Germline V gene data show CDR1 as LNHDA and CDR2 as SQIVND (reference sequence). CDR3 nucleotides: TGTGCCAGTAGTATAGATCGGTGGAACACTGAAGCTTTCTTT. Protein product: CASSIDRWNTEAFF. Drawing the rest from reference TRBV19 and TRBJ1-1, the complete variable domain is DGGITQSPKYLFRKEGQNVTLSCEQNLNHDAMYWYRQDPGQGLRLIYYSQIVNDFQKGDIAEGYSVSREKKESFPLTVTSAQKNPTAFYLCASSIDRWNTEAFFGQGTRLTVV.

The rearrangement links TRBV27 to TRBJ1-2; D may be TRBD1 (6 bases). This CDR3 is 17 amino acids long. With 2 bases removed from V and 3 bases from J, the gap between germline ends came to 19 bases. The germline gives CDR1 MNHEY, CDR2 SMNVEV (reference sequence). The CDR3 loop reads CASSLPPGALGHYGYTF. The CDR3, as DNA: TGTGCCAGCAGTTTACCGCCAGGGGCGCTAGGTCACTATGGCTACACCTTC.

This clonotype was seen repeatedly, ten times or more. The V gene is TRBV7-2, the J gene TRBJ1-5; no definite D call. Germline CDR1 SGHTA, CDR2 FQGNSA. V dropped 4 bases and J dropped 6 bases, with 7 bases sitting between them. CDR3 length: 12 residues. CDR3 protein: CASSSELQPQHF. CDR3 in DNA: TGTGCCAGCAGCTCCGAACTTCAGCCCCAGCATTTT.

At least ten counts were recorded for this clonotype. The chain links TRBV30 to TRBJ2-6; 9 bases are shared with TRBD1. V lost 0 bases, J lost 0 bases, and 6 bases stayed unmatched. Germline CDR1 GTSNPN, CDR2 SVGIG (reference sequence). This CDR3 spans 18 amino acids. The CDR3 loop reads CAWSVGQGTISGANVLTF. The CDR3 DNA reads as TGTGCCTGGAGTGTAGGACAGGGGACGATCTCTGGGGCCAACGTCCTGACTTTC.

Remarks on this clonotype: One base away lies a much larger clone, so this may be a sequencing read error. V is TRBV28 and J is TRBJ1-5, with D possibly matching TRBD1 (5 bases). The CDR3 has 15 residues. Germline CDR1 is MDHEN and CDR2 is SYDVKM. The CDR3 DNA reads TGTGCCAGCTCAGTCAGGGCCGTCCGGAATCAGCCCCAGCGTTTT. Translated: CASSVRAVRNQPQRF. The full variable domain, with the rest looked up from reference TRBV28 and TRBJ1-5, is DVKVTQSSRYLVKRTGEKVFLECVQDMDHENMFWYRQDPGLGLRLIYFSYDVKMKEKGDIPEGYSVSREKKERFSLILESASTNQTSMYLCASSVRAVRNQPQRFGDGTRLSIL.

The gene calls are TRBV12-3 or TRBV12-4 and TRBJ1-1, with D tentatively TRBD1 (6 bases). V shed 5 bases and J shed 0 bases, with 16 bases lying between them. This CDR3 spans 16 amino acids. The CDR3 bases are TGTGCCAGCAGTCCCCCCGGACAGTTAATGAACACTGAAGCTTTCTTT. This sequence encodes CASSPPGQLMNTEAFF.

This clonotype occurred many times. The chain joins TRBV14 to TRBJ2-7; 9 nucleotides agree with TRBD1. This CDR3 is 13 amino acids long. The junction had 0 bases not matched to a gene; V was cut back by 3 bases and J by 3 bases. CDR1 and CDR2 (germline): SGHDN, FVKESK. The CDR3 is CASSQDRGYEQYF. For the CDR3, the DNA is TGTGCCAGCAGCCAGGACAGGGGCTACGAGCAGTACTTC. Variable domain in full (rest from reference TRBV14 and TRBJ2-7): EAGVTQFPSHSVIEKGQTVTLRCDPISGHDNLYWYRRVMGKEIKFLLHFVKESKQDESGMPNNRFLAERTGGTYSTLKVQPAELEDSGVYFCASSQDRGYEQYFGPGTRLTVT.

In this sample, this clonotype turned up many times. This chain links TRBV5-1 with TRBJ1-5; TRBD1 matches 7 bases. Germline V gene lookup returns CDR1 SGHRS and CDR2 YFSETQ. The CDR3 length is 17 residues. The V segment lost 0 bases and the J segment 1 base; nucleotides outside the gene matches: 7. Written as DNA, the CDR3 is TGCGCCAGCAGCTTGGGTCCGAGGGGGCGAAGCAATCAGCCCCAGCATTTT. As protein: CASSLGPRGRSNQPQHF.

This clonotype was counted ten times or more. The rearrangement uses TRBV20-1 and TRBJ2-7; 8 nucleotides line up with TRBD1. J lost 5 bases, V lost 5 bases, and 5 bases had no gene match. CDR3 length equals 12 residues. In germline, CDR1 is DFQATT, CDR2 SNEGSKA (reference sequence). CDR3 sequence (DNA): TGCAGTGCTCAGGACAGGGAAAACGAGCAGTACTTC. This sequence encodes CSAQDRENEQYF.

This clonotype was counted many times. The chain combines TRBV20-1 with TRBJ2-7, with a tentative D call TRBD1 (6 bases). The V end lost 5 bases, the J end lost 1 base, and 12 bases lay between the germline ends. Germline-derived CDR1 and CDR2 are DFQATT and SNEGSKA (reference sequence). The CDR3 is made up of 13 amino acids. The CDR3 nucleotides read TGCAGTGCTCTTCAGGGGATTTCCTACGAGCAGTACTTC. It translates to CSALQGISYEQYF.

The chain recombines TRBV5-1 with TRBJ1-1, with D unclear. The CDR3 sequence is 12 residues long. V lost 3 bases, J lost 6 bases, and 9 bases lay in between. Germline V CDR1 and CDR2: SGHRS, YFSETQ. The CDR3 sequence: CASSSLNAEAFF. The CDR3, as DNA: TGCGCCAGCAGCTCACTTAACGCTGAAGCTTTCTTT.

As to this clonotype: A read error is possible here, since a much larger clone lies one base away. The final CDR3 position lacks the conserved phenylalanine or tryptophan, pointing to a likely read error. V is TRBV6-1 and J is TRBJ2-7; TRBD2 agrees at 8 bases. The CDR3 consists of 13 residues. After removal of 8 bases from V and 7 bases from J, the junction contained 10 bases not matched to a gene. Germline V CDR1 and CDR2: MNHNS, SASEGT. In DNA form, the CDR3 reads TGTGCCAGCCGGCCCGGGGGGGCCAAAGAGCAGTACCTC. Amino acid sequence: CASRPGGAKEQYL.

This clonotype was counted many times. The chain has TRBV28 and TRBJ1-1; no firm D call. Germline loops: CDR1 MDHEN, CDR2 SYDVKM. The V end lost 3 bases, the J end lost 4 bases, and 18 bases lay between the germline ends. This CDR3 is built from 16 residues. The DNA for the CDR3 is TGTGCCAGCAGTTTTCAAAGCGGGAAGCGGGGCACTGAAGCTTTCTTT. Its translation: CASSFQSGKRGTEAFF.

In this sample, this clonotype turned up many times. The chain employs TRBV28 and TRBJ1-1; D uncertain. The V end was cut by 1 base, the J end by 4 bases, with 10 bases between. The CDR3 spans 14 residues. The germline gives CDR1 MDHEN, CDR2 SYDVKM. The CDR3 loop reads CASSLLGGSTEAFF. For the CDR3, the DNA is TGTGCCAGCAGTTTATTGGGCGGGTCCACTGAAGCTTTCTTT.

This clonotype was seen more than once but under ten times. The chain combines TRBV4-1 with TRBJ1-3, with D unresolved. Trimming left V 0 bases short and J 0 bases short, with 6 bases between. The CDR3 contains 15 residues. Germline loops: CDR1 MGHRA, CDR2 YSYEKL. This chain's CDR3 is CASSQEHRSGNTIYF. The CDR3 DNA reads as TGCGCCAGCAGCCAAGAACATCGCTCTGGAAACACCATATATTTT.